A selection of T cell receptor beta chains follows, all from one sample in a study of patients with pleural tuberculosis. TCRdb analysed the reads with MiXCR anew, one entry per CDR3 protein. The table shows around 50,000 distinct CDR3 sequences, with less than 8% occurring only once. The receptors were gathered from a human donor with pleural tuberculosis. Each CDR3 is given with its conserved first and last residue. A D gene is named only where the DNA matches it firmly. Expanded clones are given a class, and other clones once, few, many or no size at all.

J gene,D gene,clone size,V gene,CDR3 protein,CDR3 DNA
TRBJ2-3,TRBD1,many,TRBV11-1,CASSPTGRPVTQYF,TGTGCCAGCAGCCCGACAGGGCGTCCCGTTACGCAGTATTTT
TRBJ1-5,-,many,TRBV11-2,CASSLGTARGQPQHF,TGTGCCAGCAGCTTAGGGACAGCACGAGGTCAGCCCCAGCATTTT
TRBJ1-2,TRBD1,few,TRBV5-1,CASSLGGQGGHRVF,TGCGCCAGCAGCTTGGGAGGACAGGGAGGGCATCGCGTCTTC
TRBJ2-4,-,many,TRBV11-2,CASSLVGQRIQYF,TGTGCCAGCAGCTTAGTTGGGCAGAGAATTCAGTACTTC
TRBJ2-2,-,many,TRBV19,CASSDLERHPGELFF,TGTGCCAGTAGTGACCTCGAGAGGCATCCCGGGGAGCTGTTTTTT
TRBJ2-7,-,many,TRBV2,CASAQTYEQYF,TGTGCCAGCGCTCAGACCTACGAGCAGTACTTC
TRBJ1-5,-,-,TRBV19,CASREVNDNQPQHF,TGTGCCAGTAGGGAGGTGAATGACAATCAGCCCCAGCATTTT
TRBJ2-1,-,-,TRBV12-3/TRBV12-4,CASSLRLTDNEQFF,TGTGCCAGCAGTTTAAGGTTGACAGACAATGAGCAGTTCTTC
TRBJ1-2,-,many,TRBV2,CASSDQQVSGYTF,TGTGCCAGCAGTGATCAACAAGTCAGTGGCTACACCTTC
TRBJ1-3,-,many,TRBV18,CASSQPGSGNTIYF,TGTGCCAGCTCACAGCCGGGCTCTGGAAACACCATATATTTT
TRBJ2-5,-,many,TRBV2,CASNRDGQETQYF,TGTGCCAGCAATAGGGACGGTCAAGAGACCCAGTACTTC
TRBJ1-1,TRBD1,many,TRBV15,CATSRDLGGPEAFF,TGTGCCACCAGCAGAGATTTAGGGGGCCCTGAAGCTTTCTTT
TRBJ2-1,TRBD2,many,TRBV28,CASGTSGFYNEQFF,TGTGCCAGCGGGACTAGCGGTTTCTACAATGAGCAGTTCTTC
TRBJ1-1,TRBD1,medium-sized,TRBV20-1,CSASNRGRGVNTEAFF,TGCAGTGCTAGTAACAGGGGGCGCGGGGTGAACACTGAAGCTTTCTTT
TRBJ2-3,-,many,TRBV20-1,CSAREPRAPTDTQYF,TGCAGTGCTAGAGAACCTAGAGCCCCTACAGATACGCAGTATTTT
TRBJ2-3,-,many,TRBV11-2,CASSSRRSTDTQYF,TGTGCCAGCAGCTCCCGGAGGAGCACAGATACGCAGTATTTT
TRBJ2-1,-,many,TRBV2,CASIVGTRNEQFF,TGTGCCAGCATCGTGGGAACCCGCAATGAGCAGTTCTTC
TRBJ1-5,TRBD1,many,TRBV19,CASSSSTGHPPQHF,TGTGCCAGTAGTTCCTCGACAGGGCATCCGCCCCAGCATTTT
TRBJ2-2,-,many,TRBV27,CASSLPQGGGTGELFF,TGTGCCAGCAGTTTACCCCAGGGGGGAGGTACCGGGGAGCTGTTTTTT
TRBJ1-2,-,few,TRBV14,CASSPGRGAYGYTF,TGTGCCAGCAGCCCAGGGAGAGGGGCCTATGGCTACACCTTC
TRBJ2-3,TRBD2,many,TRBV13,CASNGGGPDTQYF,TGTGCCAGCAACGGGGGAGGGCCAGATACGCAGTATTTT
TRBJ2-5,-,many,TRBV6-1,CASIGTVDPETQYF,TGTGCCAGCATCGGGACCGTGGACCCAGAGACCCAGTACTTC
TRBJ1-2,-,many,TRBV2,CASTTDNYGYTF,TGTGCCAGCACCACAGATAACTATGGCTACACCTTC
TRBJ2-7,-,many,TRBV20-1,CSARDLEGAGTAYEQYF,TGCAGTGCTAGAGACTTGGAGGGGGCAGGGACAGCCTACGAGCAGTACTTC
TRBJ1-1,-,many,TRBV12-3/TRBV12-4,CASRGRGWRNTEAFF,TGTGCCAGTCGTGGAAGGGGTTGGAGGAACACTGAAGCTTTCTTT
TRBJ1-1,TRBD1,many,TRBV10-3,CAINPTGIRGTEAFF,TGTGCCATCAATCCGACAGGGATCAGGGGCACTGAAGCTTTCTTT
TRBJ1-1,TRBD1,-,TRBV18,CASSPPLRGRGTETFF,TGTGCCAGCTCACCACCCCTCAGGGGGCGCGGCACTGAAACTTTCTTT
TRBJ2-2,-,many,TRBV7-7,CASSLGTTGGELFF,TGTGCTAGCAGCTTAGGGACGACGGGCGGGGAGCTGTTTTTT
TRBJ2-2,TRBD1,few,TRBV19,CATGGPNTGELFF,TGTGCCACAGGGGGCCCGAACACCGGGGAGCTGTTTTTT
TRBJ2-1,-,many,TRBV11-1,CASSFKGGSSYNEQFF,TGTGCCAGCAGCTTTAAGGGCGGGTCTTCCTACAATGAGCAGTTCTTC
TRBJ1-4,-,many,TRBV7-9,CASSLEGKLFF,TGTGCCAGCAGCTTAGAAGGGAAACTGTTTTTT
TRBJ2-1,-,many,TRBV2,CASSWRGNEQFF,TGTGCCAGCAGTTGGAGGGGAAATGAGCAGTTCTTC
TRBJ2-3,-,many,TRBV11-2,CASSSDITDTQYF,TGTGCCAGCAGCTCCGACATCACAGATACGCAGTATTTT
TRBJ2-3,TRBD1,many,TRBV27,CASSLRQGSTDTQYF,TGTGCCAGCAGTTTAAGACAGGGGAGCACAGATACGCAGTATTTT
TRBJ1-1,-,few,TRBV29-1,CSVQGGNMNTEAFF,TGCAGCGTTCAAGGAGGAAATATGAACACTGAAGCTTTCTTT
TRBJ2-3,TRBD2,many,TRBV4-1,CASSYGLAGSTDTQYF,TGCGCCAGCAGCTACGGACTAGCGGGAAGCACAGATACGCAGTATTTT
TRBJ2-7,-,many,TRBV6-1,CASSEVWGRYEQYF,TGTGCCAGCAGTGAAGTTTGGGGGAGGTACGAGCAGTACTTC
TRBJ1-1,-,few,TRBV4-2,CASGQYQLEAFF,TGTGCCAGCGGCCAATACCAGCTTGAAGCTTTCTTT
TRBJ2-7,-,-,TRBV29-1,CSVEGRDYEQYF,TGCAGCGTTGAAGGGAGAGATTACGAGCAGTACTTC
TRBJ2-1,TRBD2,many,TRBV20-1,CSARDRGGRSYNEQFF,TGCAGTGCTAGAGATCGAGGCGGGAGGTCCTACAATGAGCAGTTCTTC
TRBJ1-3,TRBD1,many,TRBV28,CASSPHTGGENTIYF,TGTGCCAGCAGTCCCCATACAGGGGGGGAAAACACCATATATTTT
TRBJ1-2,-,many,TRBV27,CTSSTQGLGGYTF,TGTACCAGCAGCACACAGGGCCTTGGAGGCTACACCTTC
TRBJ2-5,TRBD1,-,TRBV29-1,CSVVTGAKETQYF,TGCAGCGTTGTGACAGGGGCGAAAGAGACCCAGTACTTC
TRBJ1-1,-,many,TRBV20-1,CSARGGTEAFF,TGCAGTGCAAGGGGGGGCACTGAAGCTTTCTTT
TRBJ1-5,-,many,TRBV20-1,CSARYSNNQPQHF,TGCAGTGCTAGGTATAGCAACAATCAGCCCCAGCATTTT
TRBJ2-3,TRBD1,many,TRBV3-1,CASSQTTGTWPDTQYF,TGTGCCAGCAGCCAGACGACAGGGACATGGCCAGATACGCAGTATTTT
TRBJ2-3,-,many,TRBV11-2,CASSSYLDTQYF,TGTGCCAGCAGCTCATATTTGGATACGCAGTATTTT
TRBJ1-5,TRBD1,many,TRBV20-1,CSARDLGQGGNQPQHF,TGCAGTGCTAGAGATCTCGGACAGGGCGGAAATCAGCCCCAGCATTTT
TRBJ1-1,-,many,TRBV11-1,CASSLGVRGGWTEAFF,TGTGCCAGCAGCTTAGGCGTTCGGGGAGGATGGACTGAAGCTTTCTTT
TRBJ2-1,-,many,TRBV24-1,CASDRRSDEQFF,TGTGCCAGCGATCGACGTAGCGATGAGCAGTTCTTC
TRBJ1-6,-,many,TRBV19,CASSMTNSPLHF,TGTGCCAGTAGTATGACGAATTCACCCCTCCACTTT
TRBJ1-1,TRBD1,-,TRBV20-1,CSARDRGLNTEASF,TGCAGTGCAAGGGACAGGGGATTGAACACTGAGGCTTCCTTT
TRBJ1-1,-,many,TRBV9,CASSVRDGNEAFF,TGTGCCAGCAGCGTTCGGGACGGGAACGAAGCTTTCTTT
TRBJ2-2,-,-,TRBV29-1,CSVTRRNTGELFF,TGCAGCGTGACTAGACGGAACACCGGGGAGCTGTTTTTT
TRBJ2-7,-,few,TRBV11-2,CASSFGGSEQYF,TGTGCCAGCAGCTTTGGAGGGAGCGAGCAGTACTTC
TRBJ2-1,-,many,TRBV20-1,CSAVLGDYNEQFF,TGCAGTGCCGTCCTTGGGGACTACAATGAGCAGTTCTTC
TRBJ1-4,-,many,TRBV2,CASGDGSTNEKLFF,TGTGCCAGCGGAGACGGATCAACTAATGAAAAACTGTTTTTT